This passage covers 27 T cell receptor beta chains from one sample sequenced in a study of technical replicates of blood from several donors. The assay was immunoSEQ multiplex PCR, and TCRdb's table has in-frame clones only and misses some. This table holds about 97,000 clones, around 96% found once. Sequences were obtained from T cells isolated from PBMCs. These receptors all come from a human donor in good health.

This sequence joins TRBV19 and TRBJ1-2, with TRBD1 identical over 7 bases. The CDR3 covers 12 residues. V lost 8 bases, J lost 8 bases, and 8 bases stayed unmatched. Germline-derived CDR1 and CDR2 are LNHDA and SQIVND (reference sequence). The CDR3 sequence: CASDTTGFGYTF. In DNA form, the CDR3 reads TGTGCCAGTGATACGACAGGGTTCGGCTACACCTTC.

The V and J genes are TRBV7-9 and TRBJ2-1; TRBD2 aligns across 7 bases. Germline-derived CDR1 and CDR2 are SEHNR and FQNEAQ (reference sequence). CDR3 length: 17 residues. The V and J ends lost 5 bases and 1 base, in that order; junction bases with no gene match: 11. CDR3 loop: CASSPGLEAISYNEQFF. CDR3 bases: TGTGCCAGCAGCCCCGGACTAGAAGCGATTTCCTACAATGAGCAGTTCTTC.

V is TRBV4-1 and J is TRBJ1-3; no definite D call. With 1 base removed from V and 0 bases from J, the gap between germline ends came to 19 bases. CDR1 and CDR2 from the germline V gene are MGHRA and YSYEKL. The CDR3 extends over 19 amino acids. CDR3 sequence reads: CASSQGGGLVDRSGNTIYF. The DNA for the CDR3 is TGCGCCAGCAGCCAAGGGGGAGGGCTGGTGGATCGCTCTGGAAACACCATATATTTT.

V gene TRBV6-1 combines with J gene TRBJ2-5; D possibly corresponds to TRBD1 (6 bases). The CDR3 consists of 12 residues. Trimming removed 7 bases at V and 3 bases at J, with 9 bases between. Germline V gives CDR1 MNHNS, CDR2 SASEGT. As DNA, the CDR3 is TGTGCCAGCACGAGACAGGAAGAGACCCAGTACTTC. Translation: CASTRQEETQYF.

The chain couples TRBV7-6 to TRBJ2-3, with D unclear. V lost 2 bases and J lost 2, with 14 bases in between. The CDR3 is 16 amino acids. Germline V gene sequence: CDR1 SGHVS, CDR2 FNYEAQ. As DNA, the CDR3 is TGTGCCAGCAGCTTATTAGGCGGAACTCACACAGATACGCAGTATTTT. This codes for CASSLLGGTHTDTQYF.

V is TRBV5-5 and J is TRBJ2-5; the D gene is possibly TRBD2 (5 bases). The CDR3 totals 15 residues. V lost 0 bases and J lost 4, with 13 bases in between. Germline CDR1 SGHKS, CDR2 YYEKEE (reference sequence). CDR3 nucleotides: TGTGCCAGCAGCTTGGGGGTAACAGAGGGAGAGACCCAGTACTTC. Amino acids: CASSLGVTEGETQYF.

This clone was found once. The chain couples TRBV7-3 to TRBJ2-2, with TRBD2 identical over 8 bases. The CDR3 runs 15 residues. In germline, CDR1 is SGHTA, CDR2 FQGTGA. The V and J ends lost 5 bases and 3 bases, in that order; junction bases with no gene match: 5. CDR3 sequence (DNA): TGTGCCAGCAGCCGGGGGGGCGAGGACACCGGGGAGCTGTTTTTT. Translating it yields CASSRGGEDTGELFF.

This clone appeared a few times. DNA for the CDR3: TGTGCCAGCAGCCAAGGTAGCAGGGCATTGAACACTGAAGCTTTCTTT. Translation gives CASSQGSRALNTEAFF. The rearrangement joins TRBV4-2 to TRBJ1-1; D possibly corresponds to TRBD1 (5 bases). Germline-derived CDR1 and CDR2 are LGHNA and YNFKEQ. Trimming stripped 1 base from V and 0 bases from J, with 12 bases between. This CDR3 is built from 16 residues.

V gene TRBV5-6 combines with J gene TRBJ1-5, with TRBD1 as a possible D gene (6 bases). The CDR3 is 14 amino acids. V gave up 2 bases and J gave up 3 bases, with 9 bases separating them. Germline CDR1 SGHDT, CDR2 YYEEEE. CDR3 bases: TGTGCCAGCAGCTTAGGACAGCCCAATCAGCCCCAGCATTTT. It codes for CASSLGQPNQPQHF.

This chain links TRBV19 with TRBJ2-7, with 11 bases identical to TRBD1. With 6 bases clipped from V and 6 bases from J, the junction kept 7 bases outside the gene matches. This CDR3 is built from 14 residues. Germline V gene lookup returns CDR1 LNHDA and CDR2 SQIVND (reference sequence). This CDR3 is CASSADRGQGEQYF. Written as DNA, the CDR3 is TGTGCCAGTAGCGCGGACAGGGGGCAGGGCGAGCAGTACTTC. The variable domain in full, with the rest retrieved from reference TRBV19 and TRBJ2-7, is DGGITQSPKYLFRKEGQNVTLSCEQNLNHDAMYWYRQDPGQGLRLIYYSQIVNDFQKGDIAEGYSVSREKKESFPLTVTSAQKNPTAFYLCASSADRGQGEQYFGPGTRLTVT.

The gene calls are TRBV9 and TRBJ2-7, with 8 bases lining up with TRBD2. This CDR3 has 14 amino acids. Germline V CDR1 and CDR2: SGDLS, YYNGEE. With 0 bases clipped from V and 9 bases from J, the junction kept 8 bases outside the gene matches. Here the CDR3 reads CASSVGGELAVQYF. The CDR3 coding sequence is TGTGCCAGCAGCGTAGGTGGAGAACTAGCGGTGCAGTACTTC.

The chain joins TRBV11-2 to TRBJ1-5, with D possibly matching TRBD1 (6 bases). This CDR3 is built from 15 residues. Trimming stripped 3 bases from V and 3 bases from J, with 12 bases between. CDR1 is SGHAT, CDR2 FQNNGV, per germline. The CDR3 sequence: CASSFTGTYNQPQHF. The CDR3 DNA follows: TGTGCCAGCAGCTTTACAGGGACGTACAATCAGCCCCAGCATTTT.

The chain has TRBV28 and TRBJ1-2, with D possibly being TRBD1 (6 bases). This CDR3 is 12 amino acids long. With 3 bases removed from V and 5 bases from J, the gap between germline ends came to 7 bases. Germline lookup yields CDR1 MDHEN and CDR2 SYDVKM. The CDR3 DNA follows: TGTGCCAGCAGTTTTGGACAGTATGGCTACACCTTC. Residues: CASSFGQYGYTF.

This chain uses TRBV29-1 with TRBJ2-4; D gene uncertain. In germline, CDR1 is SQVTM, CDR2 ANQGSEA. The CDR3 is 13 residues long. Trimming removed 5 bases at V and 6 bases at J, with 14 bases between. CDR3 amino acids: CSVNLAMGNIQYF. Written as DNA, the CDR3 is TGCAGCGTTAATTTAGCTATGGGAAACATTCAGTACTTC.

Remarks on this clone: The same CDR3 also results from other DNA sequences found in this sample. The chain combines TRBV19 with TRBJ2-5, with no clear D. This CDR3 comprises 12 residues. Per germline, CDR1 LNHDA and CDR2 SQIVND (reference sequence). Trimming stripped 4 bases from V and 2 bases from J, with 5 bases between. CDR3: CASSRQQETQYF. CDR3 DNA sequence: TGTGCCAGTAGTAGGCAACAAGAGACCCAGTACTTC.

The chain has TRBV9 and TRBJ2-2; D unresolved. This CDR3 has 13 residues. Germline V lookup: CDR1 SGDLS, CDR2 YYNGEE. V was clipped by 3 bases and J by 4 bases, with 7 bases between them. This CDR3 reads CASSASLTGELFF. The CDR3 DNA follows: TGTGCCAGCAGCGCAAGCCTCACCGGGGAGCTGTTTTTT.

This chain joins TRBV25-1 and TRBJ2-3; D is possibly TRBD1 (6 bases). Trimming shortened V by 2 bases and J by 4 bases, and 10 bases separated the two germline ends. The CDR3 is 14 amino acids. Germline CDR1 reads MGHDK; CDR2 reads SYGVNS. The CDR3 reads CASSEADRPDTQYF. CDR3 in DNA: TGTGCCAGCAGTGAAGCTGACAGGCCAGATACGCAGTATTTT.

The rearrangement joins TRBV4-1 to TRBJ1-1; TRBD1 might be the D (5 bases). Germline assignment: CDR1 MGHRA and CDR2 YSYEKL. Deletions cut 1 base from V and 6 bases from J, with 9 bases between. CDR3 length: 13 amino acids. CDR3 sequence (DNA): TGCGCCAGCAGCCAAGTCGGAGGGGCTGAAGCTTTCTTT. This translates into CASSQVGGAEAFF.

In its sample, this clone was seen once. The chain links TRBV10-3 to TRBJ1-4; 7 bases are shared with TRBD1. The CDR3 totals 14 residues. Germline loops: CDR1 ENHRY, CDR2 SYGVKD. The ends lost 6 bases at V and 8 bases at J; junction bases unmatched: 9. The CDR3 loop reads CAISSDRVSEKLFF. CDR3 sequence (DNA): TGTGCCATCAGCTCCGACAGGGTTAGCGAAAAACTGTTTTTT.

This chain joins TRBV6-5 and TRBJ1-6; D is perhaps TRBD1 (6 bases). CDR1 is MNHEY, CDR2 SVGAGI, per germline. CDR3 length: 15 amino acids. Trimming removed 6 bases from V and 6 bases from J, with 15 bases in between. CDR3 amino acids: CASRGYRVRNSPLHF. The CDR3 nucleotides read TGTGCCAGCAGGGGATACAGGGTTCGTAATTCACCCCTCCACTTT.

The chain combines TRBV14 with TRBJ2-7, with 12 nucleotides matching TRBD1. In germline, CDR1 is SGHDN, CDR2 FVKESK. This CDR3 is 18 amino acids long. V was pared by 0 bases and J by 11 bases, with 17 bases of the junction left unmatched. The DNA for the CDR3 is TGTGCCAGCAGCCAAGATATTCCGGGACAGGGGGCTAGGCATAGGAAGTACTTC. This codes for CASSQDIPGQGARHRKYF.

The chain links TRBV6-4 to TRBJ1-5, with 9 bases aligning to TRBD1. Germline values: CDR1 MRHNA, CDR2 SNTAGT. CDR3 length: 14 amino acids. J was trimmed by 5 bases and V by 7 bases; bases with no gene match: 6. The CDR3 region has the DNA TGTGCCAGCACTCGACAGGGGGGAGATCAGCCCCAGCATTTT. Protein: CASTRQGGDQPQHF.

V gene TRBV27 combines with J gene TRBJ1-5, with D perhaps TRBD1 (6 bases). The CDR3 runs to 21 residues. V was pared by 3 bases and J by 3 bases, with 30 bases between. CDR1 MNHEY and CDR2 SMNVEV come from the germline V gene (reference sequence). CDR3: CASSLRAGGPPALHINQPQHF. The CDR3 region has the DNA TGTGCCAGCAGTTTGAGGGCCGGGGGGCCACCGGCCCTTCATATCAATCAGCCCCAGCATTTT.

This clone was observed a single time. The chain couples TRBV29-1 to TRBJ2-1; TRBD2 agrees at 10 bases. Losses at the gene ends were 1 base for V and 3 bases for J; bases not matched to a gene: 6. This CDR3 is built from 16 residues. Germline values: CDR1 SQVTM, CDR2 ANQGSEA. The CDR3: CSVEGARLAGYNEQFF. CDR3 nucleotide sequence: TGCAGCGTTGAAGGGGCCCGACTAGCGGGCTACAATGAGCAGTTCTTC.

V usage is TRBV6-5 and J usage is TRBJ2-3; weak D call: TRBD1 (5 bases). This CDR3 has 16 residues. V dropped 0 bases and J dropped 0 bases, with 10 bases sitting between them. Germline CDR1 is MNHEY and CDR2 is SVGAGI. CDR3 residues: CASSYSRAGSTDTQYF. The CDR3 DNA sequence: TGTGCCAGCAGTTACTCTCGGGCAGGGAGCACAGATACGCAGTATTTT.

The gene calls are TRBV7-2 and TRBJ2-7; the match to TRBD2 covers 11 bases. Per the germline V gene, CDR1 is SGHTA and CDR2 is FQGNSA. The CDR3 spans 18 residues. Trimming cost V 1 base and J 7 bases; bases outside gene matches: 15. This chain's CDR3 is CASSLDAHPSGRFWEQYF. The CDR3 nucleotides read TGTGCCAGCAGCTTAGATGCCCACCCTAGCGGGAGGTTCTGGGAGCAGTACTTC.

This chain links TRBV2 with TRBJ2-2, with D possibly being TRBD2 (6 bases). The CDR3 sequence is 16 residues long. Germline V gives CDR1 SNHLY, CDR2 FYNNEI. V gave up 6 bases and J gave up 4 bases, with 18 bases separating them. As DNA, the CDR3 is TGTGCCAGCAGGGGCCTGGGAGGAGCATCCACCGGGGAGCTGTTTTTT. Its translation: CASRGLGGASTGELFF.